The T cell receptor (beta chain) described here comes from a study of PD-L1 blockade in urothelial cancer. Study-level information: Administration of atezolizumab to patients began in about 2014, at 1,200 mg intravenously every 3 weeks. Patients previously received 0 to 3 chemotherapy regimens. Typically, measured as a median, blood samples had more than 110,000 T cells. Notes on the study in general: Patients with durable benefit had greater blood expansion of tumor-associated TCR clones 3 weeks into treatment.

The CDR3 loop spans 14 amino acids. The germline V and J ends were trimmed by 6 bases and 8 bases, with 16 bases remaining between them. Germline V gene lookup returns CDR1 KGHSH and CDR2 LQKENI. Repertoires were generated with immunoSEQ multiplex PCR, while TCRdb's copy carries only in-frame clones and drops some. The sample records fewer than 30,000 clones, 84% being singletons. As concerns this clone: Its cognate antigen is unknown.

The V call is TRBV18, the J call TRBJ1-4, with D perhaps TRBD1 (5 bases). This TCR was recovered from a man between 70 and 80 years old with urothelial cancer. Sequencing was performed on PBMCs, taken around atezolizumab (anti-PD-L1) treatment. The CDR3 spells CASSRGGESEKLFF. CDR3 nucleotides: TGTGCCAGCTCGCGGGGAGGGGAGAGCGAAAAACTGTTTTTT.